Shown below are 9 T cell receptor beta chains from a single sample sequenced in a study of blood T cell repertoires in COVID-19. Clones were sequenced by immunoSEQ multiplex PCR, and TCRdb holds only the in-frame ones, with some missing. Among 87,000 or so clones, approximately 90% were seen once, and the ten largest hold around 3%. Sequencing was done on a sample of peripheral blood. The receptors come from a woman aged 45-65 years with active or convalescent COVID-19.

The chain employs TRBV6-5 and TRBJ1-2, with unresolved D. V lost 7 bases, J lost 4 bases, and 10 bases lay in between. The germline V gene encodes CDR1 MNHEY and CDR2 SVGAGI. CDR3 size: 12 residues. The CDR3 nucleotides read TGTGCCAGCATGCGGGGAACCTATGGCTACACCTTC. This gives the protein CASMRGTYGYTF.

J is TRBJ2-7 and V is TRBV6-1, with 8 bases that match TRBD1. Unmatched junction bases numbered 13, after V lost 4 bases and J lost 2 bases. The CDR3 totals 17 residues. CDR1 and CDR2 (germline): MNHNS, SASEGT. CDR3 amino acids: CASSVGWGTGVTYEQYF. The DNA for the CDR3 is TGTGCCAGCAGTGTAGGTTGGGGGACAGGAGTTACCTACGAGCAGTACTTC.

This chain connects TRBV19 to TRBJ1-5; possibly TRBD1 for D (6 bases). CDR1 and CDR2 from the germline V gene are LNHDA and SQIVND (reference sequence). Trimming left V 7 bases short and J 5 bases short, with 15 bases between. This CDR3 contains 14 residues. CDR3 sequence reads: CASNHGAGDQPQHF. In nucleotides, the CDR3 is TGTGCCAGTAACCACGGGGCAGGGGATCAGCCCCAGCATTTT.

This clone came up a few times. The rearrangement links TRBV4-1 to TRBJ1-6; D might be TRBD1 (6 bases). In germline, CDR1 is MGHRA, CDR2 YSYEKL. V lost 3 bases and J lost 9, with 18 bases in between. The CDR3 extends over 16 amino acids. The CDR3 spells CASSQLGDTVISPLHF. The DNA of the CDR3 is TGCGCCAGCAGCCAGTTGGGGGACACTGTTATTTCACCCCTCCACTTT.

This chain joins TRBV2 and TRBJ1-3; 7 nucleotides align to TRBD1. This CDR3 has 16 amino acids. Trimming took 5 bases from V and 2 from J; bases not matched to a gene: 9. The germline gives CDR1 SNHLY, CDR2 FYNNEI. In DNA form, the CDR3 reads TGTGCCAGCAGTCCCCCTGGGGGGACAGCTGGAAACACCATATATTTT. As protein: CASSPPGGTAGNTIYF. The variable domain in full, completed from reference TRBV2 and TRBJ1-3, reads EPEVTQTPSHQVTQMGQEVILRCVPISNHLYFYWYRQILGQKVEFLVSFYNNEISEKSEIFDDQFSVERPDGSNFTLKIRSTKLEDSAMYFCASSPPGGTAGNTIYFGEGSWLTVV.

The chain combines TRBV4-3 with TRBJ2-1, with D unresolved. V lost 3 bases to trimming and J lost 7 bases, with 16 bases between them. CDR3 length: 15 residues. Germline assignment: CDR1 LGHNA and CDR2 YSLEER. CDR3 DNA sequence: TGCGCCAGCAGCCAGTTCCGCCTGACTGGGAATGAGCAGTTCTTC. Amino acids: CASSQFRLTGNEQFF.

The V and J genes are TRBV29-1 and TRBJ1-1; 7 bases align to TRBD1. The V segment lost 4 bases and the J segment 1 base; nucleotides outside the gene matches: 3. This CDR3 comprises 13 residues. Germline V gene sequence: CDR1 SQVTM, CDR2 ANQGSEA. The CDR3 spells CSVAGQPNTEAFF. The CDR3 nucleotides read TGCAGCGTTGCGGGACAGCCGAACACTGAAGCTTTCTTT.

Written as DNA, the CDR3 is TGCAGCGCCCGACTTCAAGGGAGCACTGAAGCTTTCTTT. Translating it yields CSARLQGSTEAFF. This chain joins TRBV29-1 and TRBJ1-1, with D hard to call. The CDR3 is made up of 13 amino acids. Trimming removed 7 bases from V and 4 bases from J, with 16 bases in between. Germline loops: CDR1 SQVTM, CDR2 ANQGSEA.

This chain uses TRBV6-5 with TRBJ1-1; weak D call: TRBD1 (5 bases). CDR3 length: 15 residues. Per germline, CDR1 MNHEY and CDR2 SVGAGI. V shed 7 bases and J shed 0 bases, with 15 bases lying between them. The CDR3 protein is CASIKGLGMNTEAFF. The CDR3 DNA reads TGTGCCAGCATTAAGGGGCTCGGCATGAACACTGAAGCTTTCTTT.